The 25 T cell receptor beta chains in this list originate from one sample, sequenced in a study of blood T cell repertoires in COVID-19. Profiling relied on immunoSEQ multiplex PCR, and the TCRdb table lists in-frame clones only, not all of them. Of some 44,000 clones in the sample, around 91% were seen once. Sequencing input: peripheral blood. All receptors come from a man aged 50 to 59 with active COVID-19.

The CDR3 nucleotides read TGCGCCAGCAGCTTGGGGTCAGGTACAAGTTACGAGCAGTACTTC. Protein: CASSLGSGTSYEQYF. This chain joins TRBV5-1 and TRBJ2-7; D gene unclear. Per germline, CDR1 SGHRS and CDR2 YFSETQ. Trimming removed 0 bases at V and 4 bases at J, with 14 bases between. The CDR3 has 15 residues. The entire variable domain, with the rest obtained from reference TRBV5-1 and TRBJ2-7, is as follows: KAGVTQTPRYLIKTRGQQVTLSCSPISGHRSVSWYQQTPGQGLQFLFEYFSETQRNKGNFPGRFSGRQFSNSRSEMNVSTLELGDSALYLCASSLGSGTSYEQYFGPGTRLTVT.

J is TRBJ2-7 and V is TRBV6-4; 9 nucleotides agree with TRBD1. This CDR3 has 13 amino acids. The V gene end was trimmed by 7 bases and the J gene end by 4 bases; junction bases not matched to a gene: 5. Germline lookup yields CDR1 MRHNA and CDR2 SNTAGT. The chain's CDR3 is CASTPDRGYEQYF. The CDR3 DNA reads as TGTGCCAGCACCCCGGACAGGGGTTACGAGCAGTACTTC.

The V gene is TRBV7-9, the J gene TRBJ1-1; 8 bases are shared with TRBD1. V shed 7 bases, J shed 3 bases, and the junction held 4 bases outside the gene matches. Germline lookup yields CDR1 SEHNR and CDR2 FQNEAQ (reference sequence). This CDR3 spans 13 amino acids. The CDR3, as DNA: TGTGCCAGCACCCAGGGGGCCTACACTGAAGCTTTCTTT. This codes for CASTQGAYTEAFF.

The chain recombines TRBV6-6 with TRBJ2-5; a possible D gene is TRBD2 (7 bases). Trimming left V 6 bases short and J 4 bases short, with 15 bases between. This CDR3 region has 14 residues. Germline V gene lookup returns CDR1 MNHNY and CDR2 SVGAGI (reference sequence). Written as DNA, the CDR3 is TGTGCCAGCAGAGCGGGACACGGATCAGAGACCCAGTACTTC. It specifies CASRAGHGSETQYF.

The rearrangement links TRBV2 to TRBJ1-6; TRBD1 matches 9 bases. V trimming: 4 bases; J trimming: 7 bases; junction bases outside the gene matches: 14. The V gene's germline CDR1 is SNHLY and CDR2 FYNNEI. The CDR3 has 18 residues. CDR3 bases: TGTGCCAGCAGTGTAAACCGGGACAGGGATATTTTGAATTCACCCCTCCACTTT. Translating it yields CASSVNRDRDILNSPLHF.

This clone occurred once. V usage is TRBV6-1 and J usage is TRBJ1-2; tentative D call: TRBD1 (6 bases). CDR1 is MNHNS, CDR2 SASEGT, per germline. The CDR3 has 15 amino acids. The V and J ends lost 2 bases and 5 bases respectively, with 15 bases between them. CDR3 DNA sequence: TGTGCCAGCAGTGAACCGGATATTGGACAGTATGGCTACACCTTC. This encodes CASSEPDIGQYGYTF.

The chain couples TRBV2 to TRBJ1-1, with TRBD1 identical over 8 bases. V lost 8 bases to trimming and J lost 3 bases; unmatched junction nucleotides: 8. Germline CDR1 reads SNHLY; CDR2 reads FYNNEI. This CDR3 contains 14 residues. CDR3 coding DNA: TGTGCCAGCGTACGAGTGGGACAGGACACTGAAGCTTTCTTT. It is translated as CASVRVGQDTEAFF.

This chain joins TRBV3-1 (or the pseudogene TRBV3-2) and TRBJ2-5, with D hard to call. Trimming took 1 base from V and 9 from J, leaving 6 bases between them. Per germline, CDR1 LGHDT and CDR2 YNNKEL (reference sequence). This CDR3 is 11 amino acids long. CDR3 DNA sequence: TGTGCCAGCAGCCAAGCCCCGTCCCAGTACTTC. Translated, it gives CASSQAPSQYF.

J is TRBJ1-1 and V is TRBV5-8; D is uncertain. The V and J ends lost 0 bases and 4 bases respectively, with 7 bases between them. Germline V gives CDR1 SGHTS, CDR2 YDEGEE. The CDR3 spans 13 residues. The CDR3 spells CASSLDRVTEAFF. CDR3 DNA: TGTGCCAGCAGCTTGGACAGAGTCACTGAAGCTTTCTTT.

This chain joins TRBV18 and TRBJ2-7; TRBD1 is a possible D gene (6 bases). Between the trimmed V and J ends, which lost 0 bases and 5 bases, there was a span of 14 bases. The CDR3 consists of 15 residues. Germline CDR1 KGHSH, CDR2 LQKENI. The CDR3 here is CASSPPVTGSHEQYF. CDR3 coding DNA: TGTGCCAGCTCACCACCCGTAACAGGGAGCCACGAGCAGTACTTC.

V is TRBV19 and J is TRBJ2-5; maybe TRBD2 (6 bases). The germline gives CDR1 LNHDA, CDR2 SQIVND (reference sequence). The CDR3 consists of 15 residues. Trimming removed 7 bases at V and 4 bases at J, with 19 bases between. CDR3 nucleotide sequence: TGTGCCAGTAACAAGGGTGGGGGGAATGGAGAGACCCAGTACTTC. Protein sequence: CASNKGGGNGETQYF.

The rearrangement uses TRBV7-2 and TRBJ2-7; 8 positions match TRBD2. The CDR3 is made up of 14 amino acids. Germline loops: CDR1 SGHTA, CDR2 FQGNSA. The junction had 5 bases not matched to a gene; V was cut back by 1 base and J by 6 bases. The CDR3 reads CASSLDSSGSEQYF. The CDR3 bases are TGTGCCAGCAGCTTAGATTCCAGCGGGAGCGAGCAGTACTTC.

The genes are TRBV11-2 and TRBJ1-2; the D is unclear. The CDR3 loop spans 13 amino acids. Trimming pared 1 base from V and 4 bases from J, leaving 7 bases between. The germline gives CDR1 SGHAT, CDR2 FQNNGV. The CDR3 loop reads CASSLGVAYGYTF. CDR3 sequence (DNA): TGTGCCAGCAGCTTAGGGGTAGCCTATGGCTACACCTTC. The full variable domain, in which reference TRBV11-2 and TRBJ1-2 provide the parts outside the CDR3, is EAGVAQSPRYKIIEKRQSVAFWCNPISGHATLYWYQQILGQGPKLLIQFQNNGVVDDSQLPKDRFSAERLKGVDSTLKIQPAKLEDSAVYLCASSLGVAYGYTFGSGTRLTVV.

This clone has a handful of counts. V is TRBV5-6 and J is TRBJ2-2; 7 bases are shared with TRBD2. The CDR3 contains 16 residues. After removal of 4 bases from V and 4 bases from J, the junction contained 10 bases not matched to a gene. Per the germline V gene, CDR1 is SGHDT and CDR2 is YYEEEE. In DNA, the CDR3 is TGTGCCAGCAGCCGGGCCGTGGGAGGGGTCACCGGGGAGCTGTTTTTT. Its translation is CASSRAVGGVTGELFF.

V and J are TRBV28 and TRBJ2-7, with 8 bases that match TRBD1. CDR3 length: 12 residues. The V and J ends lost 11 bases and 5 bases, in that order; junction bases with no gene match: 8. Germline V CDR1 and CDR2: MDHEN, SYDVKM. The chain's CDR3 is CAAAGGFHEQYF. The CDR3 nucleotides are TGTGCCGCCGCAGGGGGCTTCCACGAGCAGTACTTC.

V usage is TRBV11-2 and J usage is TRBJ1-5; 9 bases map to TRBD1. The CDR3 runs 15 residues. CDR1 is SGHAT and CDR2 is FQNNGV in the germline V gene. Trimming removed 5 bases from V and 5 bases from J; junction bases left unmatched: 7. CDR3 bases: TGTGCCAGCAGCCGTACAGGGGGCGCCGATCAGCCCCAGCATTTT. This translates into CASSRTGGADQPQHF.

Turning to this clone: One junction end disagrees with the germline gene, perhaps due to a read error. The J gene is TRBJ2-7, the V gene TRBV5-6; a possible D gene is TRBD2 (5 bases). CDR1 is SGHDT and CDR2 is YYEEEE in the germline V gene. CDR3 length: 16 amino acids. CDR3 sequence: CASSLARDGGSSEQYF. The CDR3 DNA follows: TGTGCCAGCAGCTTGGCGCGCGACGGAGGATCCTCCGAGCAGTACTTC.

The rearrangement links TRBV27 to TRBJ2-7; perhaps TRBD2 as D (6 bases). The ends were cut back, 7 bases at V and 6 bases at J, with 25 bases in the middle. The germline CDR1 and CDR2 sequences are MNHEY and SMNVEV (reference sequence). The CDR3 length is 16 residues. The CDR3 bases are TGTGCCAGCACCTCTTATAGGGCCTCCCCCGGGGGCGAGCAGTACTTC. Translating it yields CASTSYRASPGGEQYF.

The rearrangement links TRBV7-3 to TRBJ1-2, with D possibly being TRBD1 (6 bases). Trimming pared 2 bases from V and 4 bases from J, leaving 11 bases between. The germline V gene has CDR1 SGHTA and CDR2 FQGTGA. CDR3 size: 14 residues. The CDR3, as DNA: TGTGCCAGCAGCTTATCAAGGACAGCCTATGGCTACACCTTC. Translation gives CASSLSRTAYGYTF.

The chain is built from TRBV5-1 and TRBJ2-7; TRBD1 matches at 9 bases. Germline assignment: CDR1 SGHRS and CDR2 YFSETQ. The CDR3 length is 14 residues. With 2 bases clipped from V and 6 bases from J, the junction kept 6 bases outside the gene matches. The CDR3 reads CASSLGTGFGEQYF. The CDR3 coding sequence is TGCGCCAGCAGCTTAGGGACAGGGTTTGGCGAGCAGTACTTC.

The chain recombines TRBV5-1 with TRBJ1-6; D perhaps matches TRBD1 (6 bases). Trimming took off 4 bases at V and 5 bases at J, with 7 bases between the two ends. The CDR3 has 13 amino acids. CDR1 and CDR2 from the germline V gene are SGHRS and YFSETQ. CDR3 sequence (DNA): TGCGCCAGCAGCCGACAGGATAATTCACCCCTCCACTTT. The encoded protein is CASSRQDNSPLHF.

The chain combines TRBV12-3 or TRBV12-4 with TRBJ1-1; the D gene is possibly TRBD1 (5 bases). V shed 1 base and J shed 8 bases, with 8 bases lying between them. This CDR3 is built from 12 residues. CDR3 sequence (DNA): TGTGCCAGCAGTTTAGGGACATCGGAAGCTTTCTTT. Residues: CASSLGTSEAFF.

V is TRBV28 and J is TRBJ2-1, with TRBD2 matching over 10 bases. CDR1 MDHEN and CDR2 SYDVKM come from the germline V gene. Unmatched junction bases numbered 18, after V lost 5 bases and J lost 11 bases. CDR3 size: 17 residues. The CDR3 loop reads CASSANPGLASEGKQFF. The CDR3 region has the DNA TGTGCCAGCAGTGCAAACCCGGGACTAGCGTCCGAGGGGAAGCAGTTCTTC.

This clone was detected only once. The rearrangement joins TRBV7-9 to TRBJ2-7, with unresolved D. The germline CDR1 and CDR2 sequences are SEHNR and FQNEAQ (reference sequence). This CDR3 comprises 13 residues. Trimming removed 1 base from V and 0 bases from J, with 4 bases in between. CDR3 protein: CASSLVFSYEQYF. CDR3 bases: TGTGCCAGCAGCTTAGTCTTCTCCTACGAGCAGTACTTC.

Here the CDR3 DNA reads TGTGCCAGCAGTACCCTAAGATCCGGGACAGGAAACACTGAAGCTTTCTTT. Its translation: CASSTLRSGTGNTEAFF. This rearrangement joins TRBV28 to TRBJ1-1; 8 bases fit TRBD1. This CDR3 is built from 17 residues. The trim removed 5 bases at V and 2 bases at J, leaving 13 bases unmatched. Germline CDR1 and CDR2: MDHEN and SYDVKM. Variable domain in full (rest from reference TRBV28 and TRBJ1-1): DVKVTQSSRYLVKRTGEKVFLECVQDMDHENMFWYRQDPGLGLRLIYFSYDVKMKEKGDIPEGYSVSREKKERFSLILESASTNQTSMYLCASSTLRSGTGNTEAFFGQGTRLTVV.